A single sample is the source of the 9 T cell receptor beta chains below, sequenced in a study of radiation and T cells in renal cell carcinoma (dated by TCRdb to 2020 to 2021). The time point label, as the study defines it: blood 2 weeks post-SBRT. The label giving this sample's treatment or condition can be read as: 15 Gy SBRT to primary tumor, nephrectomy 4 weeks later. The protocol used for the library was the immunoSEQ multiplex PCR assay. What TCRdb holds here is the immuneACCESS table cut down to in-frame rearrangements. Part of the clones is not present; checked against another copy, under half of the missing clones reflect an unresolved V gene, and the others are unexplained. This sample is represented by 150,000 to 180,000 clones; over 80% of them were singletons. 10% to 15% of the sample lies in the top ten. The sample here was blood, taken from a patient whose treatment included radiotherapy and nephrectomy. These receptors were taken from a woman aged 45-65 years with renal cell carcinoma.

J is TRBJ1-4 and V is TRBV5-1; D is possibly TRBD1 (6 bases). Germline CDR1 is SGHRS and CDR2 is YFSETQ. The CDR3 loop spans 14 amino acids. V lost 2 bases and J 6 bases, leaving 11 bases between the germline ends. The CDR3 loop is CASSFSPGDEKLFF. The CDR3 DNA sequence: TGCGCCAGCAGCTTTAGCCCAGGGGATGAAAAACTGTTTTTT.

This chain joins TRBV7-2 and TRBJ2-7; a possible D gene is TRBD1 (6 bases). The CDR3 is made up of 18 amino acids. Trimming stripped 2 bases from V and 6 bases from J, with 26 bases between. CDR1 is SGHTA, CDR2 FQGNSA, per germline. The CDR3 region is CASSLFPYPVRSQGEQYF. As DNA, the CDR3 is TGTGCCAGCAGCTTATTCCCTTACCCCGTCCGCTCACAGGGCGAGCAGTACTTC.

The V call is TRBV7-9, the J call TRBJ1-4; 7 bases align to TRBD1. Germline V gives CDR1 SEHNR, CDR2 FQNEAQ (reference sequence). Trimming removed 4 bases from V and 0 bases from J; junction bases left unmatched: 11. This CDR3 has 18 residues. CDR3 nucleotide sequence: TGTGCCAGCAGCTCCACCGAGAGCACAGGGGCAACTAATGAAAAACTGTTTTTT. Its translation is CASSSTESTGATNEKLFF.

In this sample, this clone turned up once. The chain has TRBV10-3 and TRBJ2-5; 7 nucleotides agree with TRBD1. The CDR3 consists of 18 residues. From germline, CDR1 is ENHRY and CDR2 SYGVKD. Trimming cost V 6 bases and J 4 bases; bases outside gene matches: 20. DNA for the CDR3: TGTGCCATCAGCACCGTACACCCGGGACAGATGGGCGGAGAGACCCAGTACTTC. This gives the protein CAISTVHPGQMGGETQYF.

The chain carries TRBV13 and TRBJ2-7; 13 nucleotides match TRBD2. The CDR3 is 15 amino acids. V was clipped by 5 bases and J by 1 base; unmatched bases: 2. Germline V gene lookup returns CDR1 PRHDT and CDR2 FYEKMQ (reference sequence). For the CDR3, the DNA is TGTGCCAGCAGCCTACTAGCGGGGGGGTCCTACGAGCAGTACTTC. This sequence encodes CASSLLAGGSYEQYF.

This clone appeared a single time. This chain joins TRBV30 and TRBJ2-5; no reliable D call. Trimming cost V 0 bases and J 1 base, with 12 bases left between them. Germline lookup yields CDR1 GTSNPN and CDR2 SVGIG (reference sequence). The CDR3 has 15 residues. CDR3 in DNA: TGTGCCTGGAGTGTGGGCAGGCTACTCCAAGAGACCCAGTACTTC. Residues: CAWSVGRLLQETQYF.

The CDR3 sequence: CASRESQAAGNTIYF. Here the CDR3 DNA reads TGTGCCAGCAGGGAATCACAGGCTGCGGGAAACACCATATATTTT. The rearrangement uses TRBV6-5 and TRBJ1-3, with D possibly being TRBD1 (5 bases). Per germline, CDR1 MNHEY and CDR2 SVGAGI. The length of the CDR3 is 15 residues. V was shortened by 6 bases and J by 4 bases, with 16 bases between the two germline ends.

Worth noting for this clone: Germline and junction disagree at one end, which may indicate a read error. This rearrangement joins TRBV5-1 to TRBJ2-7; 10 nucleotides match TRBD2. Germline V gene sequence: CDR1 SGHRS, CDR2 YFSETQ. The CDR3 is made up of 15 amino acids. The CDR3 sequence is CASRLVASGGTEQYF. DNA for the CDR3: TGCGCCAGCAGATTGGTGGCTAGCGGGGGCACGGAGCAGTACTTC. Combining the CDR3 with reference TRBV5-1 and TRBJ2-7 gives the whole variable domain KAGVTQTPRYLIKTRGQQVTLSCSPISGHRSVSWYQQTPGQGLQFLFEYFSETQRNKGNFPGRFSGRQFSNSRSEMNVSTLELGDSALYLCASRLVASGGTEQYFGPGTRLTVT.

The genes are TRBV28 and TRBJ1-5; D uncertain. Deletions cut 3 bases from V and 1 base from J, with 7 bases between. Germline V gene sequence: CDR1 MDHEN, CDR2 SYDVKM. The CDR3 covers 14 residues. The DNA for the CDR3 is TGTGCCAGCAGTTTCCTCAGAAGCAATCAGCCCCAGCATTTT. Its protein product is CASSFLRSNQPQHF.